The source of this T cell receptor (beta chain) is a study of shared clonotypes between healthy human individuals. About the research overall: Three plates each covered CD4 naive and memory; CD8 naive two, CD8 memory one. Findings and limits, study-wide: In having few donors, the study represented limited genetic and exposure-history diversity. About 5% was the fraction of naive CD4 clonotypes found shared across four donors. Clonotypes shared by all four donors outscored non-shared clonotypes in generation probability.

The assay was immunoSEQ multiplex PCR, and TCRdb's table has in-frame clones only and misses some. The table lists 750,000 to 1,000,000 clones, 85% to 95% of them singletons. As regards this clone: What it recognizes is unknown.

Naive-designated CD8 cells lacked CD45RO, were positively enriched for CCR7, and omitted terminally differentiated effector memory CD45RA+ cells. The V end lost 4 bases, the J end lost 14 bases, and 21 bases lay between the germline ends. CDR3 size: 14 residues. The V gene's germline CDR1 is MDHEN and CDR2 SYDVKM. V is TRBV28 and J is TRBJ2-1; no definite D call. The source of this sequence is a man aged 25-40 years in good health. The source material was naive CD8+ T cells sorted from blood. The CDR3, as DNA: TGTGCCAGCAGTTCCCTATCCGTCGCGGATGGGGAGTTCTTC. Protein product: CASSSLSVADGEFF.